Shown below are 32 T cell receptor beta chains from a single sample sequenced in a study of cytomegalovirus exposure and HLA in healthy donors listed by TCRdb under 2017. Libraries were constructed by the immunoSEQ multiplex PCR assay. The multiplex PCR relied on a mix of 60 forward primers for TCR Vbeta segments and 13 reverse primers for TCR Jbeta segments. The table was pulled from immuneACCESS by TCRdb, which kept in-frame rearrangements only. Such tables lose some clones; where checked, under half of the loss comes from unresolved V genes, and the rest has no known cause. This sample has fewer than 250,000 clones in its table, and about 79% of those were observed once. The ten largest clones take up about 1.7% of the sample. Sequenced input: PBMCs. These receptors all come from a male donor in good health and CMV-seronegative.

The CDR3 loop is CASSYPAGSGTGELFF. The CDR3 DNA sequence: TGTGCCAGCAGTTACCCAGCGGGGTCGGGCACCGGGGAGCTGTTTTTT. V and J are TRBV6-5 and TRBJ2-2, with 7 bases aligning to TRBD2. Germline lookup yields CDR1 MNHEY and CDR2 SVGAGI. The CDR3 runs 16 residues. J lost 4 bases, V lost 2 bases, and 7 bases had no gene match.

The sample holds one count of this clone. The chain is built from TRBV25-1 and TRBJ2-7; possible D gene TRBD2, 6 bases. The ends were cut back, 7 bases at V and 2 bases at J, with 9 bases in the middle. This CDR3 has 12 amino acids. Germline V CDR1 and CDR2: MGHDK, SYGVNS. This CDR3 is CASNGGTYEQYF. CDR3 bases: TGTGCCAGCAATGGGGGGACCTACGAGCAGTACTTC.

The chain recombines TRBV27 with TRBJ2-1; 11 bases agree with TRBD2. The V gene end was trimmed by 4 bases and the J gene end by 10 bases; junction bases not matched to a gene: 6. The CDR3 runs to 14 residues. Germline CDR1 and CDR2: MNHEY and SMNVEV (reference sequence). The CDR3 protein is CASSSGVAGGEQFF. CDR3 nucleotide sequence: TGTGCCAGCAGTTCCGGGGTAGCGGGGGGGGAGCAGTTCTTC.

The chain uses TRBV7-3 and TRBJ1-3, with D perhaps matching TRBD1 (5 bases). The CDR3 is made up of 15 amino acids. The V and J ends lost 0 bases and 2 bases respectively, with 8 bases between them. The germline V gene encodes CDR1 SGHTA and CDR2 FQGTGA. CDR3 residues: CASSLTAGTGNTIYF. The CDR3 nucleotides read TGTGCCAGCAGCTTAACCGCAGGGACTGGAAACACCATATATTTT. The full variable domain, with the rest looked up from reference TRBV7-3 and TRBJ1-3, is GAGVSQTPSNKVTEKGKYVELRCDPISGHTALYWYRQSLGQGPEFLIYFQGTGAADDSGLPNDRFFAVRPEGSVSTLKIQRTERGDSAVYLCASSLTAGTGNTIYFGEGSWLTVV.

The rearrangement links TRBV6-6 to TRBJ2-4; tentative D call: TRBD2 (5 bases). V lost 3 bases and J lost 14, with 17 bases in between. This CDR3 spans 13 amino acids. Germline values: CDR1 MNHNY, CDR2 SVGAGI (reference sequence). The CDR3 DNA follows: TGTGCCAGCAGTTATTTTATGGGAGAGGATGAGTACTTC. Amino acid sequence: CASSYFMGEDEYF.

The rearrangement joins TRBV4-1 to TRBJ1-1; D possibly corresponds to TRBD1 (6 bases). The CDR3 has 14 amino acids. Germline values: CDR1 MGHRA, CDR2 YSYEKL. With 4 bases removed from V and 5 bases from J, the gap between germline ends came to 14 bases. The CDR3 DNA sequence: TGCGCCAGCAGCCGAGGACAGCCGAGAACTGAAGCTTTCTTT. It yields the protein CASSRGQPRTEAFF.

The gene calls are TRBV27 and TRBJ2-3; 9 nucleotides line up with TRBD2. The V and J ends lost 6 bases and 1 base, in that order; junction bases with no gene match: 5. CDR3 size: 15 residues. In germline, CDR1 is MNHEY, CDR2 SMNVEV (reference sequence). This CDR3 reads CASRIAGARTDTQYF. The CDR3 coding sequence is TGTGCCAGCAGAATAGCGGGGGCCCGCACAGATACGCAGTATTTT.

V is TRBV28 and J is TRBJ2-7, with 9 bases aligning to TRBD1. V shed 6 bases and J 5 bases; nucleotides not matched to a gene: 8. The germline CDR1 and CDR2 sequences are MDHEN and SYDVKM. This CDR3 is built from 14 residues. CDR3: CASRRDRVVHEQYF. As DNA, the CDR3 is TGTGCCAGCAGGCGGGACAGGGTGGTCCACGAGCAGTACTTC. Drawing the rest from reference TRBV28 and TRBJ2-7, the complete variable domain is DVKVTQSSRYLVKRTGEKVFLECVQDMDHENMFWYRQDPGLGLRLIYFSYDVKMKEKGDIPEGYSVSREKKERFSLILESASTNQTSMYLCASRRDRVVHEQYFGPGTRLTVT.

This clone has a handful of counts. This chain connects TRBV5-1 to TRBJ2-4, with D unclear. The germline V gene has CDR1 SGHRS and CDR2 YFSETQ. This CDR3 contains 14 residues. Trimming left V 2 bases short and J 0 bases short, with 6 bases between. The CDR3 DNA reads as TGCGCCAGCAGCTTCTCCTTAGCCAAAAACATTCAGTACTTC. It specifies CASSFSLAKNIQYF.

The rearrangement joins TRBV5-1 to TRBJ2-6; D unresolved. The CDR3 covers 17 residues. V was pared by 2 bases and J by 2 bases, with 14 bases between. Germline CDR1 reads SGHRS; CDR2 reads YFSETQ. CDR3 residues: CASSFVGRSAGANVLTF. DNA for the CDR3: TGCGCCAGCAGCTTCGTCGGCCGGAGTGCTGGGGCCAACGTCCTGACTTTC.

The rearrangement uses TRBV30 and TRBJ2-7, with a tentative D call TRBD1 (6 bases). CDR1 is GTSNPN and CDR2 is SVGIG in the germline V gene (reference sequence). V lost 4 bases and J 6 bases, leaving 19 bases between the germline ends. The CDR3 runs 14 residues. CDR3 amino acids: CAWNGQGRRFEQYF. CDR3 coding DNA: TGTGCCTGGAATGGGCAGGGGCGGAGGTTCGAGCAGTACTTC. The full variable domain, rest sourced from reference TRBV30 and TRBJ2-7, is SQTIHQWPATLVQPVGSPLSLECTVEGTSNPNLYWYRQAAGRGLQLLFYSVGIGQISSEVPQNLSASRPQDRQFILSSKKLLLSDSGFYLCAWNGQGRRFEQYFGPGTRLTVT.

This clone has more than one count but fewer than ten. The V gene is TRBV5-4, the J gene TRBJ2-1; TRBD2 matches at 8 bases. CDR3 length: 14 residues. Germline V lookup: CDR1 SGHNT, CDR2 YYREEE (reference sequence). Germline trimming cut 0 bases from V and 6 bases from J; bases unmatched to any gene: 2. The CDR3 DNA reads TGTGCCAGCAGCTTGGGACTAGCGCCCAATGAGCAGTTCTTC. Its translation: CASSLGLAPNEQFF.

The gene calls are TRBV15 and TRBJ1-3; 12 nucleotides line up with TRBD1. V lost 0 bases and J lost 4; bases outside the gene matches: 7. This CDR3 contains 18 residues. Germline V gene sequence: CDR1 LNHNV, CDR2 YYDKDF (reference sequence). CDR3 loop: CATSRDLRDRGQGNTIYF. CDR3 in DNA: TGTGCCACCAGCAGAGATCTTAGGGACAGGGGGCAAGGAAACACCATATATTTT.

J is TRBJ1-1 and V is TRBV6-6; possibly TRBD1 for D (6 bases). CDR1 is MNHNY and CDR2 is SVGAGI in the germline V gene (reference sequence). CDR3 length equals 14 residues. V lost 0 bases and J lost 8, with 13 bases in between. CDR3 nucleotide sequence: TGTGCCAGCAGTTACTCTTCGTCAGGGGCAGAAGCTTTCTTT. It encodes CASSYSSSGAEAFF.

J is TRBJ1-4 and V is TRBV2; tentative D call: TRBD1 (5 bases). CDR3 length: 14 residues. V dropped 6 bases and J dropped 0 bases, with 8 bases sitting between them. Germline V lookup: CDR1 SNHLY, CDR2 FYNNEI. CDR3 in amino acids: CASSGHATNEKLFF. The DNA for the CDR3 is TGTGCCAGCAGCGGACACGCAACTAATGAAAAACTGTTTTTT.

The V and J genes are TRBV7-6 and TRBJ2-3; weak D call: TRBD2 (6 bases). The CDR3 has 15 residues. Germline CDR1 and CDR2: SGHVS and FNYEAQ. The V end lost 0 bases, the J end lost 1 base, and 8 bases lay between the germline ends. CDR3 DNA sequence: TGTGCCAGCAGCTTAGCAGCGGGTGGCACAGATACGCAGTATTTT. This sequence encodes CASSLAAGGTDTQYF.

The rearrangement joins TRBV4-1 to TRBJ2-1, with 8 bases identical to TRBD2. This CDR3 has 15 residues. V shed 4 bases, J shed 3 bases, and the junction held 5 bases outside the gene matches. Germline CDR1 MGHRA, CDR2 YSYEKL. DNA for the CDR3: TGCGCCAGCAGCCTCGTTGCGGGGGGCTACAATGAGCAGTTCTTC. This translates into CASSLVAGGYNEQFF.

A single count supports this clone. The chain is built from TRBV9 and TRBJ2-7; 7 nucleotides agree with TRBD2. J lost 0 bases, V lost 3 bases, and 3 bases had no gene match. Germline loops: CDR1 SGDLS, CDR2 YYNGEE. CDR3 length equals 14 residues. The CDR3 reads CASSGGGDSYEQYF. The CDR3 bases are TGTGCCAGCAGCGGGGGAGGGGACTCCTACGAGCAGTACTTC.

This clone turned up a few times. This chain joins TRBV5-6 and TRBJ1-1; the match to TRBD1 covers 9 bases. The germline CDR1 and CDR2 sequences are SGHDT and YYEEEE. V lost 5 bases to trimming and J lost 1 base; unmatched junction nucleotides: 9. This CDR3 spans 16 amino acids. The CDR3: CASRTGTGWGNTEAFF. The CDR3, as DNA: TGTGCCAGCAGGACGGGGACAGGGTGGGGGAACACTGAAGCTTTCTTT.

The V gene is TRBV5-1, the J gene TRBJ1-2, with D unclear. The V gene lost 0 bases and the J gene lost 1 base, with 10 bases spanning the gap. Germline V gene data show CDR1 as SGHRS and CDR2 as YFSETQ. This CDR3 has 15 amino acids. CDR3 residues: CASSLGTALNYGYTF. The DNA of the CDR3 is TGCGCCAGCAGCTTGGGAACAGCTCTTAACTATGGCTACACCTTC.

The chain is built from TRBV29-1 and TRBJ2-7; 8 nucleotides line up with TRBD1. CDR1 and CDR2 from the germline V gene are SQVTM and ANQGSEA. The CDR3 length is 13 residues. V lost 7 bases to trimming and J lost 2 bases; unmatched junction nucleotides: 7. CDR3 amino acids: CSATGQVAYEQYF. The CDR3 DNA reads TGCAGCGCTACGGGACAGGTTGCCTACGAGCAGTACTTC.

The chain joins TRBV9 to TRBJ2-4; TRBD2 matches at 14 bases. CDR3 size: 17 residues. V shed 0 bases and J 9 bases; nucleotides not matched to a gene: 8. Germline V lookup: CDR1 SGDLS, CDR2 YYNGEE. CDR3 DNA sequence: TGTGCCAGCAGCGTAGGAGGGACTAGCGGGGGAGGGGGCATTCAGTACTTC. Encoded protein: CASSVGGTSGGGGIQYF.

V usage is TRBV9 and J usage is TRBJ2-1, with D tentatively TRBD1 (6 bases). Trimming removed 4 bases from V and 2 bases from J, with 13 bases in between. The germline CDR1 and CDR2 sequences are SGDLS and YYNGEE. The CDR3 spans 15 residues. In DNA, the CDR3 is TGTGCCAGCAGCCCAGAAGGGACACCCTACAATGAGCAGTTCTTC. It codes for CASSPEGTPYNEQFF.

Here the CDR3 DNA reads TGTGCCAGCAGCTTAGCTACCGGACAGGTCCATAACCAGTACTTC. This encodes CASSLATGQVHNQYF. This rearrangement joins TRBV7-9 to TRBJ2-5; 7 bases align to TRBD1. The CDR3 covers 15 residues. Germline loops: CDR1 SEHNR, CDR2 FQNEAQ (reference sequence). V lost 0 bases, J lost 10 bases, and 11 bases stayed unmatched.

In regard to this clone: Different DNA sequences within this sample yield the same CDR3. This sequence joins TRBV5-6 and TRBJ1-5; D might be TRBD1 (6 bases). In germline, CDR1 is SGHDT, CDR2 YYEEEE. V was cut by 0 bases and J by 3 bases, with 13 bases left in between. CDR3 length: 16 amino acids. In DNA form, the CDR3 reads TGTGCCAGCAGCTTGGGAGCGGGGGCAGTCAATCAGCCCCAGCATTTT. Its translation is CASSLGAGAVNQPQHF.

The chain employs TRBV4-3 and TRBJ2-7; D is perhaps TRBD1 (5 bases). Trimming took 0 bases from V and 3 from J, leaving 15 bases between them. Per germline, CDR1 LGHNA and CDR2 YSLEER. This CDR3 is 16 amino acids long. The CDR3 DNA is TGCGCCAGCAGCCAAGAACGGGTAAGGCAGGGCTACGAGCAGTACTTC. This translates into CASSQERVRQGYEQYF.

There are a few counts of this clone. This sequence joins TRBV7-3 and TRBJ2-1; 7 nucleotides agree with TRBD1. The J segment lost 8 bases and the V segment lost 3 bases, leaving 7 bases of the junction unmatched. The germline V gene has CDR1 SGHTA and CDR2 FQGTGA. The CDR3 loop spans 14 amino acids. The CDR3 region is CASSLRGPPDEQFF. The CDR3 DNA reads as TGTGCCAGCAGCTTGAGGGGGCCTCCGGATGAGCAGTTCTTC.

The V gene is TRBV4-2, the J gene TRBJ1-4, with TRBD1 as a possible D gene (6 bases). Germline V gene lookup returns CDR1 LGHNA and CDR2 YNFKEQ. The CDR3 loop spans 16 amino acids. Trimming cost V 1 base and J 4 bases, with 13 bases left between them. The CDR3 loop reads CASSQVTTGLNEKLFF. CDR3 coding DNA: TGTGCCAGCAGCCAAGTAACGACAGGTCTTAATGAAAAACTGTTTTTT.

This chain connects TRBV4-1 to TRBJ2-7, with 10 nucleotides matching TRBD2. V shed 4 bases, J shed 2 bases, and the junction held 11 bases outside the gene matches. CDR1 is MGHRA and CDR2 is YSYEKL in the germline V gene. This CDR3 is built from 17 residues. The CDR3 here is CASSPGGLAGAAYEQYF. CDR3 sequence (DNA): TGCGCCAGCAGCCCCGGTGGGCTAGCGGGGGCCGCCTACGAGCAGTACTTC.

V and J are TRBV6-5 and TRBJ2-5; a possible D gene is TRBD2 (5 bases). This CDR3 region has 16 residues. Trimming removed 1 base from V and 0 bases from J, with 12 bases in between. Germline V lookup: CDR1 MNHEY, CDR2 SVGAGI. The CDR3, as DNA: TGTGCCAGCAGTTACTATTTCGGACTCGACCAAGAGACCCAGTACTTC. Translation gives CASSYYFGLDQETQYF.

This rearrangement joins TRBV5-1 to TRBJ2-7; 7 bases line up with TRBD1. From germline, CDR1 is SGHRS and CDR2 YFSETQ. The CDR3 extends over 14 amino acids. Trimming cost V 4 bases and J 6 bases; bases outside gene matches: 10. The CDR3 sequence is CASSPTGDTLEQYF. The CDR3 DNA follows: TGCGCCAGCAGCCCAACAGGGGACACCCTCGAGCAGTACTTC.

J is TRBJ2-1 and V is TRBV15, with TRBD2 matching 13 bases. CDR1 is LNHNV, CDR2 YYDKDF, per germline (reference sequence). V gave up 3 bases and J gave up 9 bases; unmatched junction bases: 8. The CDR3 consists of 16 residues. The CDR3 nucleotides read TGTGCCACCAGCAGGGCAGGACTAGCGGGGGAGGGTGAGCAGTTCTTC. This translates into CATSRAGLAGEGEQFF.